The next 10 T cell receptor beta chains were all read from a single sample in a study of tumor and adjacent non-tumor tissue in lung cancer. RNA was extracted from bulk tissue without any cell sorting. The normal lung tissue was taken more than 3 cm from the tumor edge. TCRbeta libraries were built with three rounds of nested PCR, modified from ARM-PCR. TCRdb recomputed calls from the multiplex PCR reads with MiXCR, one row per CDR3 protein. The sample consists of about 48,000 distinct CDR3 sequences, less than 70% of them appearing once. Source material: distant non-tumor lung tissue. Receptor source: a woman in her seventies with non-small cell lung cancer.

The CDR3: CSVEPQRSSYQQSRETQYF. DNA for the CDR3: TGCAGCGTTGAGCCCCAGCGGTCGAGTTACCAACAGAGCCGGGAGACCCAGTACTTC. This rearrangement joins TRBV29-1 to TRBJ2-5, with D possibly TRBD2 on 5 matching bases. CDR3 length equals 19 residues. V dropped 3 bases and J dropped 5 bases, with 31 bases sitting between them. Germline V gene lookup returns CDR1 SQVTM and CDR2 ANQGSEA.

A word on this clonotype: The junction differs from germline at one of its ends, possibly a read error. This sequence joins TRBV28 and TRBJ2-7, with TRBD2 identical over 10 bases. The CDR3 is 14 amino acids. Per the germline V gene, CDR1 is MDHEN and CDR2 is SYDVKM. The CDR3 DNA is TGTGCCAGCAGTTTGGGGACTAGCGTCTACGGGCAGTACTTC. Translation gives CASSLGTSVYGQYF.

Remarks on this clonotype: A read error is likely, as this CDR3 ends without the conserved phenylalanine or tryptophan. The chain recombines TRBV29-1 with TRBJ2-3; D gene uncertain. The V end was cut by 5 bases, the J end by 0 bases, with 6 bases between. The CDR3 is 12 amino acids. CDR1 and CDR2 from the germline V gene are SQVTM and ANQGSEA. The DNA for the CDR3 is TGCAGCGTTAATACTAGCACAGATACGCAGTATTCT. As protein: CSVNTSTDTQYS.

Regarding this clonotype: A junction end diverges from the germline sequence, so it may reflect a read error. The V gene is TRBV5-4, the J gene TRBJ1-2, with a weak D call TRBD1 (6 bases). The CDR3 runs to 15 residues. Germline CDR1 and CDR2: SGHNT and YYREEE (reference sequence). CDR3 amino acids: CVSSSGGPGVAGYTF. The CDR3 coding sequence is TGTGTCAGCAGCTCGGGGGGGCCAGGGGTGGCCGGCTACACCTTC.

The chain uses TRBV28 and TRBJ2-7, with 9 bases identical to TRBD2. This CDR3 has 17 amino acids. Unmatched junction bases numbered 15, after V lost 5 bases and J lost 4 bases. The germline V gene has CDR1 MDHEN and CDR2 SYDVKM. The CDR3, as DNA: TGTGCCAGCAGTCCCGGACTAGCGTGCCCGAGCTCTTACGAGCAGTACTTC. Residues: CASSPGLACPSSYEQYF.

For this clonotype: Because the CDR3 is missing its conserved closing phenylalanine or tryptophan, this is likely a read error. V usage is TRBV20-1 and J usage is TRBJ2-1; perhaps TRBD2 as D (6 bases). Between the trimmed V and J ends, which lost 6 bases and 9 bases, there was a span of 24 bases. The length of the CDR3 is 15 residues. Germline assignment: CDR1 DFQATT and CDR2 SNEGSKA (reference sequence). The CDR3 nucleotides are TGCAGTGCAGCTACACCGGGACTGGGGAAGGGTGAGCAGTTCTCC. Protein product: CSAATPGLGKGEQFS.

The J gene is TRBJ2-1, the V gene TRBV6-2 or TRBV6-3, with unresolved D. Per germline, CDR1 MNHEY and CDR2 SVGEGT. The ends were cut back, 7 bases at V and 8 bases at J, with 15 bases in the middle. CDR3 length: 13 residues. CDR3 amino acids: CASTVVGRHEQFF. Here the CDR3 DNA reads TGTGCCAGCACGGTAGTGGGAAGACATGAGCAGTTCTTC.

This clonotype was detected ten times or more. The chain combines TRBV6-1 with TRBJ2-7; 8 nucleotides agree with TRBD1. The CDR3 is 14 amino acids. Germline CDR1 MNHNS, CDR2 SASEGT. Trimming removed 7 bases from V and 2 bases from J; junction bases left unmatched: 7. In nucleotides, the CDR3 is TGTGCCAGCACCGCAGGGGGCAACCCCTACGAGCAGTACTTC. It encodes CASTAGGNPYEQYF.

Concerning this clonotype itself: This could be a read error, since a much larger clone is one nucleotide away. This sequence joins TRBV2 and TRBJ2-7, with D possibly TRBD1 on 6 matching bases. This CDR3 has 14 amino acids. Trimming left V 5 bases short and J 0 bases short, with 11 bases between. Germline CDR1 and CDR2: SNHLY and FYNNEI. The CDR3, as DNA: TGTGCCAGCAGTCAGGACAGTAGCTCCTACGAGCAGTACTTC. It specifies CASSQDSSSYEQYF.

This clonotype was recorded at least ten times. The J gene is TRBJ2-7, the V gene TRBV28; 7 bases align to TRBD1. V trimming: 4 bases; J trimming: 6 bases; junction bases outside the gene matches: 3. Germline assignment: CDR1 MDHEN and CDR2 SYDVKM. This CDR3 comprises 12 residues. CDR3 coding DNA: TGTGCCAGCAGTTCGACAGGGACCGAGCAGTACTTC. Protein: CASSSTGTEQYF.